Listed below are T cell receptor beta chains from one sample, sequenced in a study of OX40 agonist ivuxolimab in advanced cancers. The table came from immunoSEQ multiplex PCR; TCRdb's copy has only in-frame clones and leaves some out. The data contain 60,000 to 75,000 clones, 91% of them seen just once; the ten biggest clones take up around 1.1%. This material consisted of CD4+ or CD8+ T cells sorted from blood, taken in a trial of the OX40 agonist ivuxolimab. The receptor set was obtained from an adult with an advanced solid tumor such as melanoma, head and neck, liver or kidney cancer. The CDR3 runs from the conserved cysteine through the conserved F or W. For some rows the clone size is stated as once, few or many, or as a class when expanded; others skip it.

j_gene: TRBJ1-2
abundance: .
v_gene: TRBV6-5
CDR3aa: CASSYSRQGNYGYTF

j_gene: TRBJ2-2
abundance: .
v_gene: TRBV11-2
CDR3aa: CASSLGGTGGSGELFF

j_gene: TRBJ2-1
abundance: .
v_gene: TRBV6-1
CDR3aa: CASSVALGGGSYNEQFF

j_gene: TRBJ1-1
abundance: .
v_gene: TRBV7-9
CDR3aa: CASSSPPTGPLNTEAFF

j_gene: TRBJ2-7
abundance: .
v_gene: TRBV2
CDR3aa: CASRLGEYEQYF

j_gene: TRBJ2-2
abundance: .
v_gene: TRBV5-1
CDR3aa: CASSWRAGGATGELFF

j_gene: TRBJ1-1
abundance: .
v_gene: TRBV11-2
CDR3aa: CASSLVAGNTEAFF

j_gene: TRBJ1-1
abundance: .
v_gene: TRBV5-1
CDR3aa: CASSLDREDTEAFF

j_gene: TRBJ1-2
abundance: few
v_gene: TRBV5-6
CDR3aa: CASSFVGRGDYGYTF

j_gene: TRBJ2-7
abundance: .
v_gene: TRBV27
CDR3aa: CASSKIGTGPHEQYF

j_gene: TRBJ2-1
abundance: .
v_gene: TRBV7-2
CDR3aa: CASSLNLAGGYEQFF

j_gene: TRBJ1-2
abundance: .
v_gene: TRBV11-3
CDR3aa: CASSLAGQGDYGYTF

j_gene: TRBJ1-2
abundance: .
v_gene: TRBV2
CDR3aa: CASSELLQGIYGYTF

j_gene: TRBJ2-7
abundance: few
v_gene: TRBV10-3
CDR3aa: CAISGDSRSSYEQYF

j_gene: TRBJ2-5
abundance: .
v_gene: TRBV19
CDR3aa: CASTAGGTRGETQYF

j_gene: TRBJ2-5
abundance: .
v_gene: TRBV19
CDR3aa: CASGGRETQYF

j_gene: TRBJ1-2
abundance: once
v_gene: TRBV19
CDR3aa: CASSDPPTRAYGYTF

j_gene: TRBJ2-1
abundance: .
v_gene: TRBV13
CDR3aa: CASSARQREGRKQFF

j_gene: TRBJ2-7
abundance: few
v_gene: TRBV19
CDR3aa: CASSGGSSYEQYF

j_gene: TRBJ2-7
abundance: .
v_gene: TRBV30
CDR3aa: CAWSSLAAYEQYF

j_gene: TRBJ1-2
abundance: .
v_gene: TRBV9
CDR3aa: CASSVGLDYGNGYTF

j_gene: TRBJ2-7
abundance: .
v_gene: TRBV14
CDR3aa: CASSQEGSSQRGAYEQYF

j_gene: TRBJ1-5
abundance: few
v_gene: TRBV19
CDR3aa: CASSPPHSNQPQHF

j_gene: TRBJ1-4
abundance: .
v_gene: TRBV18
CDR3aa: CASSPSPGAATNEKLFF

j_gene: TRBJ2-2
abundance: .
v_gene: TRBV2
CDR3aa: CASRLAGRSANTGELFF

j_gene: TRBJ1-3
abundance: .
v_gene: TRBV7-6
CDR3aa: CASSQRGVNTIYF

j_gene: TRBJ1-2
abundance: .
v_gene: TRBV25-1
CDR3aa: CASSETGVNYGYTF

j_gene: TRBJ1-2
abundance: .
v_gene: TRBV11-2
CDR3aa: CASSPHLASPGPYGYTF

j_gene: TRBJ1-5
abundance: .
v_gene: TRBV15
CDR3aa: CATSREGTDNQPQHF

j_gene: TRBJ1-1
abundance: few
v_gene: TRBV25-1
CDR3aa: CASTQGVGEAFF

j_gene: TRBJ1-1
abundance: .
v_gene: TRBV11-2
CDR3aa: CASSLVENTEAFF

j_gene: TRBJ2-2
abundance: .
v_gene: TRBV5-1
CDR3aa: CASSLVVGGAGELFF

j_gene: TRBJ1-5
abundance: .
v_gene: TRBV2
CDR3aa: CASSERATYQPQHF

j_gene: TRBJ1-1
abundance: .
v_gene: TRBV7-9
CDR3aa: CASSRIERNTEAFF

j_gene: TRBJ1-1
abundance: .
v_gene: TRBV5-4
CDR3aa: CASSLSLEQGRTEAFF

j_gene: TRBJ1-4
abundance: once
v_gene: TRBV2
CDR3aa: CASRTEGQSYSKLFF

j_gene: TRBJ1-4
abundance: .
v_gene: TRBV19
CDR3aa: CASIDTGGGEKLFF

j_gene: TRBJ2-2
abundance: .
v_gene: TRBV10-3
CDR3aa: CAISEPRQRQSRGELFF

j_gene: TRBJ1-2
abundance: .
v_gene: TRBV30
CDR3aa: CAWSQTGPFSGYTF

j_gene: TRBJ2-1
abundance: .
v_gene: TRBV7-6
CDR3aa: CASSLEGRGHNEQFF

j_gene: TRBJ1-1
abundance: .
v_gene: TRBV5-7
CDR3aa: CASSLVSGAGTEAFF

j_gene: TRBJ2-2
abundance: .
v_gene: TRBV18
CDR3aa: CASSPRSGAHTGELFF

j_gene: TRBJ2-2
abundance: .
v_gene: TRBV9
CDR3aa: CASSPTIRANTGELFF

j_gene: TRBJ1-2
abundance: .
v_gene: TRBV30
CDR3aa: CAWSANSQGIYGYTF

j_gene: TRBJ2-3
abundance: .
v_gene: TRBV10-1
CDR3aa: CASSAQGRLAEQYF